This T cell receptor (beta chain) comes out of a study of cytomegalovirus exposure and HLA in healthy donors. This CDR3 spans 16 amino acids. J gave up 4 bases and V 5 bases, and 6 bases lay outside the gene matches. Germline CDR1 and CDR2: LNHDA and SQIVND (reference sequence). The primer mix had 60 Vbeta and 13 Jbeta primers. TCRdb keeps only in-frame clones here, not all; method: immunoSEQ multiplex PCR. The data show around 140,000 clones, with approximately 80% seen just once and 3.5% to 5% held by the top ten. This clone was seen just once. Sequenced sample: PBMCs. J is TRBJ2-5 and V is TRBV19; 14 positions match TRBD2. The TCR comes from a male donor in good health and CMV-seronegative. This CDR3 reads CASSPGLAGGIETQYF. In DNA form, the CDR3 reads TGTGCCAGTAGTCCCGGACTAGCGGGAGGTATAGAGACCCAGTACTTC. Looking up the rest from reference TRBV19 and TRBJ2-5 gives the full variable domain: DGGITQSPKYLFRKEGQNVTLSCEQNLNHDAMYWYRQDPGQGLRLIYYSQIVNDFQKGDIAEGYSVSREKKESFPLTVTSAQKNPTAFYLCASSPGLAGGIETQYFGPGTRLLVL.